These T cell receptor beta chains were read from a single sample in a study of cytomegalovirus exposure and HLA in healthy donors. Profiled with immunoSEQ multiplex PCR; TCRdb holds only in-frame clones, not every one. This sample's table reports around 74,000 clones. The sequencing input was PBMCs. The receptors were sampled from a man between 25 and 39 years old in good health and CMV-seronegative. Both conserved end residues are trimmed from each CDR3. Each record gives: J gene, V gene, CDR3 protein.

TRBJ2-2 TRBV6-5 ASSDSLDTGELF
TRBJ2-7 TRBV7-2 ASSLLGLAYEQY
TRBJ1-1 TRBV5-1 ASRGQGNTEAF
TRBJ1-1 TRBV27 ASSLSGEGVTEAF
TRBJ1-1 TRBV6-1 ASSVNPGGITEAF
TRBJ1-1 TRBV13 ASSWGLGRNTEAF
TRBJ1-2 TRBV18 ASSPPAGVGGYT
TRBJ2-2 TRBV6-5 ASSYQAANTGELF
TRBJ2-7 TRBV7-9 ASSRPTSGRSEQY
TRBJ2-1 TRBV5-1 ASSPQGNEQF
TRBJ2-7 TRBV18 ASSPSPLDRGVYEQY
TRBJ2-7 TRBV19 ASKGASGAGGPYEQY
TRBJ2-2 TRBV11-2 ASSSRDRVHTGELF
TRBJ1-4 TRBV7-2 ASSFLGRGEKLF
TRBJ1-5 TRBV7-2 ASSLRGNQPQH
TRBJ2-7 TRBV4-2 ASSQLRAGRNEQY
TRBJ2-7 TRBV30 AWSFPPGEQY
TRBJ2-7 TRBV18 ASPPGPSYEQY
TRBJ2-7 TRBV6-5 ASSLGQGNPYEQY
TRBJ2-2 TRBV10-3 AISGSGTSVTGELF
TRBJ2-3 TRBV2 ASRTGDTQY
TRBJ2-1 TRBV9 ASSLGTGRTEEQF
TRBJ2-5 TRBV6-5 ASSYSALPGETQY
TRBJ1-1 TRBV29-1 SVAPEGDTEAF